This T cell receptor beta chain was recovered during a study of beta chain features in type 1 diabetes. The whole isolated RNA underwent reverse transcription, so sequencing captured expressed TCRB transcripts. Sequenced by immunoSEQ multiplex PCR; TCRdb stores in-frame clones only, minus some. The table includes about 330,000 clones, more than 9.5% detected once. Trimming stripped 5 bases from V and 5 bases from J, with 23 bases between. Germline assignment: CDR1 SGHTA and CDR2 FQGTGA. CDR3 length equals 17 residues. This clone turned up a few times. The TCR was taken from a woman in her 30s in good health. Sequenced input: naive CD4+ T cells from blood. The gene calls are TRBV7-3 and TRBJ2-3; weak D call: TRBD1 (6 bases). The chain's CDR3 is CASSLTGSSLSGDTQYF. DNA of the CDR3: TGTGCCAGCAGCCTCACAGGGAGCTCTTTATCGGGAGATACGCAGTATTTT. Variable domain in full (rest from reference TRBV7-3 and TRBJ2-3): GAGVSQTPSNKVTEKGKYVELRCDPISGHTALYWYRQSLGQGPEFLIYFQGTGAADDSGLPNDRFFAVRPEGSVSTLKIQRTERGDSAVYLCASSLTGSSLSGDTQYFGPGTRLTVL.